This is a list of T cell receptor beta chains from one sample in a study of blood T cells in healthy people across ages. Each CDR3 protein gets one entry after TCRdb re-called the 5' RACE reads with MiXCR. The sample contains hundreds of thousands of distinct CDR3 sequences, roughly 20% of which appear only once. Sequencing was carried out using blood. These TCRs come from a man aged 65-85 years in good health. The CDR3 runs from the conserved cysteine through the conserved F or W.

v_call	j_call	cdr3_aa
TRBV7-3	TRBJ2-7	CASSLHTGTGPYEQYF
TRBV7-2	TRBJ2-1	CASSPRRGYYNEQFF
TRBV20-1	TRBJ2-7	CSAGTGTTYEQYF
TRBV2	TRBJ2-2	CASSGTSLAGGRTGELFF
TRBV20-1	TRBJ2-5	CSARVVAGEQYF
TRBV7-8	TRBJ1-6	CASSLAEANYNSPLHF
TRBV4-2	TRBJ2-7	CASSQEAGSSHEQYF
TRBV29-1	TRBJ2-2	CSGTWDTGELFF
TRBV7-9	TRBJ2-4	CASSSRERNIQYF
TRBV2	.	CASSGGADYEQYF
TRBV9	TRBJ2-7	CASSVDGVCEQYF
TRBV25-1	TRBJ1-2	CASGGTGGSYGYTF
TRBV4-3	TRBJ2-3	CASSQYSTDTQYF
TRBV2	TRBJ1-2	CASSETGSNYGYTF
TRBV25-1	TRBJ2-7	CASSESNPGQYEQYF
TRBV6-2/TRBV6-3	TRBJ2-3	CASSYTSRADTQYF
TRBV5-1	TRBJ1-2	CASSLVSGAGYGYTF
TRBV6-5	TRBJ2-7	CASSYSAGASYEQYF
TRBV18	TRBJ2-5	CASSPELAEKKTQYF
TRBV6-2/TRBV6-3	.	CASRSSGSDEQYF
TRBV9	TRBJ1-4	CASSVAQAEEKLFF
TRBV9	TRBJ2-5	CASSVRTSPETQYF
TRBV7-9	TRBJ2-3	CASSSGAGFADTQYF
TRBV20-1	TRBJ2-7	CSANSGDSYEQYF
TRBV12-3/TRBV12-4	TRBJ2-5	CASRTQGVETQYF
TRBV18	TRBJ2-7	CASSPPQRASYEQYF
TRBV18	TRBJ2-1	CASSPIWGQGAINEQFF